This TCR beta chain was observed in a study of molecular identifiers for immune sequencing clone quantification. Remarks on this clonotype: Its antigen remains unidentified.

Overall study findings and caveats: Effector cells had over 99% of their molecules in clones above 20 RNA copies, while naive cells had under 1%. Among over 950,000 naive cells, as was reported, spiked Jurkat TCR RNA from one cell was detectable.

Libraries for naive CD8 T cells, which were made from approximately 20,000 to 1,000,000 sorted cells, drew on 10%, 30% or 50% of the RNA. Previously published methods and listed TCR primers were used for the bulk TCR libraries. TCRdb called the PCR reads again in MiXCR, with one record for every CDR3 protein. This table holds about 97,000 distinct CDR3 sequences, about 24% found once. This CDR3 has 16 amino acids. CDR1 SEHNR and CDR2 FQNEAQ come from the germline V gene (reference sequence). The ends were cut back, 3 bases at V and 8 bases at J, with 20 bases in the middle. This clonotype was obtained from a human donor in good health. Some libraries in this study had Jurkat cell RNA spiked in. Sequenced material: naive CD8+ T cells from blood, with Jurkat cell RNA spiked in. The subset was: FACS-sorted CD8+CD4-CCR7+CD45RA+ naive T cells. This chain links TRBV7-9 with TRBJ2-1; D perhaps matches TRBD2 (7 bases). The CDR3 loop reads CASSFKGRGNGDEQFF. The CDR3 coding sequence is TGTGCCAGCAGCTTTAAGGGGAGGGGGAATGGCGATGAGCAGTTCTTC.